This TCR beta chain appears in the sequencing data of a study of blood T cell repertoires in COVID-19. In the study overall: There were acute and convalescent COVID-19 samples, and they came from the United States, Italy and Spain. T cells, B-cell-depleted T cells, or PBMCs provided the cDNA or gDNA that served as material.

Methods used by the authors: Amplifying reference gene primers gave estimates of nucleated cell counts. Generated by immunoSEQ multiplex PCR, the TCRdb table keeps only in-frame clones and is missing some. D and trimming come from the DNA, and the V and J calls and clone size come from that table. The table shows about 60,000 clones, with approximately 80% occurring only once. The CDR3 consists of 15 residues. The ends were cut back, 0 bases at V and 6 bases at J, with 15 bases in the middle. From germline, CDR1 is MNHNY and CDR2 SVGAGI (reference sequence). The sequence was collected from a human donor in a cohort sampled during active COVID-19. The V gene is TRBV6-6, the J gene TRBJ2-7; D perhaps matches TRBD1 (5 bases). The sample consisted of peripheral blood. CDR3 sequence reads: CASSYSAGRSAEQYF. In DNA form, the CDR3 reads TGTGCCAGCAGTTACTCGGCAGGGCGAAGTGCCGAGCAGTACTTC.